One sample yielded the 8 T cell receptor beta chains listed below, sequenced in a study of shared clonotypes between healthy human individuals. Sequenced by immunoSEQ multiplex PCR; TCRdb stores in-frame clones only, minus some. The profile shows more than 900,000 clones, approximately 78% of them singletons. The specimen was memory CD4+ T cells from PBMCs. Sample subset: CD45RA-negative fraction. The receptors were gathered from a man aged 18 to 29 in good health. Some clones in this sample may be carry-over from other donors' samples.

This clone was picked up a small number of times. The chain uses TRBV5-1 and TRBJ2-3; perhaps TRBD1 as D (6 bases). With 4 bases removed from V and 4 bases from J, the gap between germline ends came to 19 bases. The V gene's germline CDR1 is SGHRS and CDR2 YFSETQ. The CDR3 contains 16 residues. CDR3 sequence: CASSLNPQGSADTQYF. CDR3 in DNA: TGCGCCAGCAGCCTAAATCCACAGGGTAGCGCAGATACGCAGTATTTT.

The genes are TRBV15 and TRBJ1-1; the D gene is possibly TRBD1 (5 bases). Per the germline V gene, CDR1 is LNHNV and CDR2 is YYDKDF (reference sequence). V lost 2 bases to trimming and J lost 3 bases, with 7 bases between them. The CDR3 has 13 amino acids. The CDR3 here is CATSRTGDTEAFF. In DNA form, the CDR3 reads TGTGCCACCAGCAGAACGGGGGACACTGAAGCTTTCTTT.

The chain recombines TRBV7-8 with TRBJ2-1; D possibly corresponds to TRBD1 (6 bases). Germline loops: CDR1 SGHVS, CDR2 FQNEAQ. The CDR3 runs to 17 residues. V was pared by 3 bases and J by 1 base, with 16 bases between. This CDR3 reads CASSFQRTGQSYNEQFF. CDR3 nucleotide sequence: TGTGCCAGCAGCTTCCAAAGAACAGGGCAGTCCTACAATGAGCAGTTCTTC.

The gene calls are TRBV5-5 and TRBJ2-1, with D unclear. Germline V gives CDR1 SGHKS, CDR2 YYEKEE (reference sequence). V was cut by 0 bases and J by 0 bases, with 10 bases left in between. CDR3 size: 16 residues. The CDR3 DNA is TGTGCCAGCAGCTTGGCAGTGGCCAGCTCCTACAATGAGCAGTTCTTC. This codes for CASSLAVASSYNEQFF.

This clone was detected only once. The J gene is TRBJ2-5, the V gene TRBV7-9; maybe TRBD1 (6 bases). Germline V gene sequence: CDR1 SEHNR, CDR2 FQNEAQ (reference sequence). There are 14 residues in the CDR3. Trimming left V 2 bases short and J 5 bases short, with 12 bases between. The CDR3 DNA follows: TGTGCCAGCAGCTTACAGGGGTTCAGGGAGACCCAGTACTTC. Its protein is CASSLQGFRETQYF.

The V call is TRBV6-5, the J call TRBJ1-6; 7 bases line up with TRBD1. The V gene's germline CDR1 is MNHEY and CDR2 SVGAGI. V lost 6 bases, J lost 7 bases, and 6 bases stayed unmatched. The CDR3 is made up of 14 amino acids. The CDR3 spells CASRINRGNSPLHF. CDR3 DNA: TGTGCCAGCAGGATCAACAGGGGCAATTCACCCCTCCACTTT.

The chain joins TRBV5-1 to TRBJ2-7, with 8 positions matching TRBD1. V was pared by 0 bases and J by 2 bases, with 4 bases of the junction left unmatched. The CDR3 is 15 amino acids. The germline gives CDR1 SGHRS, CDR2 YFSETQ. In DNA, the CDR3 is TGCGCCAGCAGCTTGGGGCCAGGGGGCACCTACGAGCAGTACTTC. Protein sequence: CASSLGPGGTYEQYF. The complete variable domain, with remaining parts taken from reference TRBV5-1 and TRBJ2-7, reads KAGVTQTPRYLIKTRGQQVTLSCSPISGHRSVSWYQQTPGQGLQFLFEYFSETQRNKGNFPGRFSGRQFSNSRSEMNVSTLELGDSALYLCASSLGPGGTYEQYFGPGTRLTVT.

The rearrangement links TRBV7-9 to TRBJ2-1; a weak D match, TRBD2 (6 bases). The germline gives CDR1 SEHNR, CDR2 FQNEAQ (reference sequence). Trimming removed 5 bases at V and 6 bases at J, with 17 bases between. This CDR3 is built from 15 residues. CDR3 sequence (DNA): TGTGCCAGCAGCGGACCCGGGACTGCCCCCAATGAGCAGTTCTTC. Translated: CASSGPGTAPNEQFF.